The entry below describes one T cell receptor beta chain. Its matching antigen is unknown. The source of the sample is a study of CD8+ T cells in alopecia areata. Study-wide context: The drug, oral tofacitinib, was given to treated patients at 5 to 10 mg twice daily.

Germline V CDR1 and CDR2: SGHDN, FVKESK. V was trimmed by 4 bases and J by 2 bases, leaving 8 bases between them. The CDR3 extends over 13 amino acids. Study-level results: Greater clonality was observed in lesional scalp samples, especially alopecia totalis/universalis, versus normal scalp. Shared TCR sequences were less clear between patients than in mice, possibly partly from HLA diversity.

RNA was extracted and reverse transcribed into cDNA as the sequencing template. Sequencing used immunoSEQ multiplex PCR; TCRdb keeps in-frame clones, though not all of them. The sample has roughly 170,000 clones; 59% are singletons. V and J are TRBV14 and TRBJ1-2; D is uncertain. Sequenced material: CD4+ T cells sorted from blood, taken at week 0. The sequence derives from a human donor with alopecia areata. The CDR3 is CASSPDRNYGYTF. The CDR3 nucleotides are TGTGCCAGCAGCCCGGACCGAAACTATGGCTACACCTTC.